The entry below describes one T cell receptor (beta chain). The antigen is not known. This CDR3 region has 16 residues. Between the trimmed V and J ends, which lost 4 bases and 8 bases, there was a span of 21 bases. Germline CDR1 SGHRS, CDR2 YFSETQ. This record belongs to a study of beta chain features in type 1 diabetes. Broader study findings: Researchers report that Type 1 diabetes patients had moderately but significantly shorter TCRB CDR3s across all four CD4+ subsets. HLA effects on TCRB rearrangement stayed unresolved here.

Expressed TCRB transcripts were sequenced, since all the RNA that had been isolated was reverse transcribed. Method: immunoSEQ multiplex PCR; TCRdb's copy keeps in-frame clones and lacks some. The sample has more than 100,000 clones, 15% to 20% seen once. This chain links TRBV5-1 with TRBJ1-4; the D gene is possibly TRBD1 (6 bases). This TCR came from a man aged 25-45 years with type 1 diabetes. The sample comprised central memory CD4+ T cells from blood. This CDR3 is CASSLGQLTFEEKLFF. CDR3 sequence (DNA): TGCGCCAGCAGCCTTGGACAGTTAACCTTCGAAGAAAAACTGTTTTTT.